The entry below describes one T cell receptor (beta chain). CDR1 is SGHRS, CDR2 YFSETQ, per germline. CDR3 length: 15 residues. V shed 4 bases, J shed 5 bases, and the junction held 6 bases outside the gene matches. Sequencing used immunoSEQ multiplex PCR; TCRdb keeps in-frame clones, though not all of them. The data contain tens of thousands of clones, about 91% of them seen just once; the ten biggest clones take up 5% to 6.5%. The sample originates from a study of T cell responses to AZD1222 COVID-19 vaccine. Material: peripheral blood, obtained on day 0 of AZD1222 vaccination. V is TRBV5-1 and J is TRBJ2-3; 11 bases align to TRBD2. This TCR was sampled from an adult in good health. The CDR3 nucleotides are TGCGCCAGCAGCAGGGGACTAGCGGATCGAGATACGCAGTATTTT. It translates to CASSRGLADRDTQYF.